Presented here are 2 T cell receptor beta chains from one specimen sequenced in a study of HIV-infected patients and healthy controls. The repertoire came from unfractionated whole blood and reflected all unsorted peripheral T cells. Reverse transcription used around 480 ng RNA and constant-region primers for alpha and beta. Separate chain-specific third strand synthesis with multiplexing indices produced the alpha and beta libraries. Using its own MiXCR run on the 5' RACE reads, TCRdb lists one record per CDR3 protein. In the table there are about 15,000 distinct CDR3 sequences, 9.4% of which are singletons. The sequenced sample was blood. These receptors came from an adult in good health.

This clonotype is labeled medium-sized. This sequence joins TRBV4-1 and TRBJ2-1, with 9 nucleotides matching TRBD2. The length of the CDR3 is 15 residues. Germline assignment: CDR1 MGHRA and CDR2 YSYEKL. The J segment lost 9 bases and the V segment lost 8 bases, leaving 14 bases of the junction unmatched. CDR3 nucleotide sequence: TGCGCCAGCGCGCCCAGCGGGGGGAGGACGGTTGAGCAGTTCTTC. It is translated as CASAPSGGRTVEQFF.

This clonotype was observed a few times. V usage is TRBV19 and J usage is TRBJ1-2, with unresolved D. V lost 5 bases and J lost 4, with 11 bases in between. CDR3 length: 13 amino acids. Looked up from germline, CDR1 is LNHDA and CDR2 is SQIVND (reference sequence). The CDR3 is CASSSRESYGYTF. CDR3 DNA: TGTGCCAGTAGTTCACGAGAATCCTATGGCTACACCTTC.